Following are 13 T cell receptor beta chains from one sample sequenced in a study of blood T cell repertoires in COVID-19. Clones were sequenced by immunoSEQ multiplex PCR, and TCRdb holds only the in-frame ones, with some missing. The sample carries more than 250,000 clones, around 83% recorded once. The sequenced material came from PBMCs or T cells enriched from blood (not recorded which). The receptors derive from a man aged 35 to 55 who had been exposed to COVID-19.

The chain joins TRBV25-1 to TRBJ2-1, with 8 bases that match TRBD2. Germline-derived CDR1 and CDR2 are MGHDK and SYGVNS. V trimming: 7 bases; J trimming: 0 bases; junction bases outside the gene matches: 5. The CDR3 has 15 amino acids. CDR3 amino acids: CASTLSGSSYNEQFF. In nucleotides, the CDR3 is TGTGCCAGCACCCTAAGCGGGAGCTCCTACAATGAGCAGTTCTTC. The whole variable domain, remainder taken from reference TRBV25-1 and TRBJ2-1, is EADIYQTPRYLVIGTGKKITLECSQTMGHDKMYWYQQDPGMELHLIHYSYGVNSTEKGDLSSESTVSRIRTEHFPLTLESARPSHTSQYLCASTLSGSSYNEQFFGPGTRLTVL.

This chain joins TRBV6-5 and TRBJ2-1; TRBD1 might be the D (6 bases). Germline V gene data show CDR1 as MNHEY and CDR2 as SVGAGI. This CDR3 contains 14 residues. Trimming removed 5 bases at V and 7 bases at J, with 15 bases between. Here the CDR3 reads CASSPYQGKNEQFF. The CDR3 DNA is TGTGCCAGCAGTCCATACCAGGGGAAGAATGAGCAGTTCTTC.

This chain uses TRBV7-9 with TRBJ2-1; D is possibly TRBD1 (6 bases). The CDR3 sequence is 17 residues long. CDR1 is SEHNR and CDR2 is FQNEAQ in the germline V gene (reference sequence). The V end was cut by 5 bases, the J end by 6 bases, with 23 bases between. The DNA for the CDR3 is TGTGCCAGCAGCCGAGGGGGTAACTCAGGGCCCGGCAATGAGCAGTTCTTC. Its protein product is CASSRGGNSGPGNEQFF.

Here the CDR3 reads CAWSVIMDSEAFF. CDR3 DNA sequence: TGTGCCTGGAGTGTAATCATGGACAGTGAAGCTTTCTTT. The rearrangement links TRBV30 to TRBJ1-1, with D maybe TRBD1 (6 bases). The CDR3 has 13 residues. Trimming stripped 0 bases from V and 7 bases from J, with 12 bases between. The germline V gene has CDR1 GTSNPN and CDR2 SVGIG (reference sequence).

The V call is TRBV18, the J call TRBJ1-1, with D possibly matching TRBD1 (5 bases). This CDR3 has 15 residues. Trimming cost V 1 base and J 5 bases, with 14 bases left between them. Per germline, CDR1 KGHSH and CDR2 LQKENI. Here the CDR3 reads CASSPREGVGTEAFF. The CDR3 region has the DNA TGTGCCAGCTCACCACGGGAAGGGGTAGGGACTGAAGCTTTCTTT.

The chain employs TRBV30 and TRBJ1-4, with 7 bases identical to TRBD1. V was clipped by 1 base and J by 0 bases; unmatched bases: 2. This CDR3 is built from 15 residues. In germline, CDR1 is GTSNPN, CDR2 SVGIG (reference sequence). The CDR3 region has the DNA TGTGCCTGGAGTGGGGACAGCGCAACTAATGAAAAACTGTTTTTT. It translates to CAWSGDSATNEKLFF.

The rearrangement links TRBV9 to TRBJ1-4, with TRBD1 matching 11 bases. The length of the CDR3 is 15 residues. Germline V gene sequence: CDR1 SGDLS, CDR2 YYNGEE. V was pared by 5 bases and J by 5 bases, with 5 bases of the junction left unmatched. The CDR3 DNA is TGTGCCAGCAGGCCCGGGACAGGGGGGAATGAAAAACTGTTTTTT. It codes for CASRPGTGGNEKLFF. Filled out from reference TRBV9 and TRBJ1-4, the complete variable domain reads DSGVTQTPKHLITATGQRVTLRCSPRSGDLSVYWYQQSLDQGLQFLIQYYNGEERAKGNILERFSAQQFPDLHSELNLSSLELGDSALYFCASRPGTGGNEKLFFGSGTQLSVL.

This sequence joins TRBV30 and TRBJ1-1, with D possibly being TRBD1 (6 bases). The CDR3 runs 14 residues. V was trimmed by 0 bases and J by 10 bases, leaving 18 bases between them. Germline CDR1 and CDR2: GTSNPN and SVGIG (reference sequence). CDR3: CAWSVPRGRGLAFF. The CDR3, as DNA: TGTGCCTGGAGTGTACCCAGGGGCAGAGGTCTAGCTTTCTTT.

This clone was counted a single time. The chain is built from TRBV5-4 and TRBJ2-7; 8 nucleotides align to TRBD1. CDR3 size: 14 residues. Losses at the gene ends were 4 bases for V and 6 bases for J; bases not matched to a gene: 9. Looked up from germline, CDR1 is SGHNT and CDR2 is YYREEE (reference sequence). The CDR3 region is CASSPPGQVFEQYF. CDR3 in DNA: TGTGCCAGCAGCCCCCCGGGACAGGTTTTCGAGCAGTACTTC.

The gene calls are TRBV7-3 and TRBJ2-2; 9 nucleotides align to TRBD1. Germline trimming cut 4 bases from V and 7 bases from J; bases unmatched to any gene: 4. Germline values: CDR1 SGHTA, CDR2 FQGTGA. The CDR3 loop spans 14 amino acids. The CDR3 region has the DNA TGTGCCAGCAGCTGGACAGGGGAGGGCGGGGAGCTGTTTTTT. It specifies CASSWTGEGGELFF.

The CDR3 spells CAWSTPGTAYEQYF. In nucleotides, the CDR3 is TGTGCCTGGAGTACCCCCGGGACAGCCTACGAGCAGTACTTC. The V and J genes are TRBV30 and TRBJ2-7, with 7 bases aligning to TRBD1. The CDR3 is 14 residues long. The germline gives CDR1 GTSNPN, CDR2 SVGIG (reference sequence). After removal of 2 bases from V and 2 bases from J, the junction contained 6 bases not matched to a gene.

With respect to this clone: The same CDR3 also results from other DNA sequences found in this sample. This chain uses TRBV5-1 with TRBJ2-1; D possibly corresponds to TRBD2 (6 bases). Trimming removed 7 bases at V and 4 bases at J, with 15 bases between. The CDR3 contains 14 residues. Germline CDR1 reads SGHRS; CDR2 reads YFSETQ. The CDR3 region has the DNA TGCGCCAGCTACTTTAGGGACTCTTACAATGAGCAGTTCTTC. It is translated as CASYFRDSYNEQFF. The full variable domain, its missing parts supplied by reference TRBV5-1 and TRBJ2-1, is KAGVTQTPRYLIKTRGQQVTLSCSPISGHRSVSWYQQTPGQGLQFLFEYFSETQRNKGNFPGRFSGRQFSNSRSEMNVSTLELGDSALYLCASYFRDSYNEQFFGPGTRLTVL.

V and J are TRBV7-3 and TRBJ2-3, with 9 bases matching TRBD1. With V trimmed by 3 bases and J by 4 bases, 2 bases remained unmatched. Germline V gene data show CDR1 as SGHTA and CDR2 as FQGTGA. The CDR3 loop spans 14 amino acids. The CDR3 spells CASSLGQGPDTQYF. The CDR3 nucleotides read TGTGCCAGCAGCTTGGGACAGGGTCCAGATACGCAGTATTTT.